The clone carrying this T cell receptor (beta chain) was seen repeatedly, ten times or more. Its antigen is still unknown. The source of the sample is a study of T-cell reconstitution after alpha-beta-depleted transplantation in children. Study findings and constraints: T-cell numbers and diversity one year post-transplant derived largely from freshly generated T cells. It was reported that alpha-beta T cells came from several hundred expanded graft clones (about two months after transplant). Surviving recipient T cells and thymic progenitors underlay high day-60 TCRbeta diversity in some patients.

During its preparation, the TCRbeta library received unique molecular identifiers. TCRdb analysed the PCR reads with MiXCR anew, one entry per CDR3 protein. This sample has 250,000 to 300,000 distinct CDR3 sequences, with roughly 7.8% found just once. CDR3 length: 16 amino acids. Germline V lookup: CDR1 SGHRS, CDR2 YFSETQ. Trimming shortened V by 4 bases and J by 4 bases, and 15 bases separated the two germline ends. The origin of this receptor is a female patient aged 2-10 years who had a stem cell transplant for Fanconi anemia, so the T cells may come from the graft donor. The specimen was peripheral blood, collected 360 days after TCRalphabeta/CD19-depleted stem cell transplant. The chain couples TRBV5-1 to TRBJ2-6; D not resolved. CDR3 coding DNA: TGCGCCAGCAGCCCACTACACGAGAGAGGGGCCAACGTCCTGACTTTC. This translates into CASSPLHERGANVLTF. Drawing the rest from reference TRBV5-1 and TRBJ2-6, the complete variable domain is KAGVTQTPRYLIKTRGQQVTLSCSPISGHRSVSWYQQTPGQGLQFLFEYFSETQRNKGNFPGRFSGRQFSNSRSEMNVSTLELGDSALYLCASSPLHERGANVLTFGAGSRLTVL.